This T cell receptor (beta chain) was sequenced during a study of blood T cell repertoires in COVID-19 (dated by TCRdb to the early 2020s). General notes on the study: Collaborator samples came from the United States, Italy and Spain and covered acute and convalescent phases of COVID-19. Deeply sampled blood TCRbeta repertoires from subjects exposed to, actively infected with, or recovered from COVID-19 were included in the dataset. The material from the prospective study consisted of cDNA or gDNA derived from T cells, B-cell-depleted T cells, or PBMCs. The repertoires were released in a freely available public database intended as a resource for research on the immune response to SARS-CoV-2. The sample metadata nearly always contained a de-identified subject ID, COVID-19 status, age in years and sex. Where available, HLA class I and class II types were obtained from metadata supplied by the sample provider rather than from assay-based typing. Samples were obtained from the ongoing ImmuneRACE study (first 160 participants) and from about 1,300 subjects provided by 6 global collaborators.

About this clone: The clone's antigen remains unknown. The record has no base qualities; no much larger clone is one base away.

Each collaborating institution followed its own protocols to collect whole blood in K2EDTA tubes. For TCRbeta analysis, collaborators shipped samples in one of three forms: frozen whole blood, isolated PBMCs, or DNA extracted from either of those sample types. The immunoSEQ Assay, a bias-controlled multiplex PCR, was used to amplify TCRbeta CDR3 regions from genomic DNA. For the original study's pipeline: The number of nucleated cells in each sample was estimated by amplification of reference gene primers within the assay. To quantify the absolute abundance of each unique TCRbeta CDR3 rearrangement, sequence reads were collapsed and filtered. For each sample, productive Simpson clonality was calculated as the square root of Simpson's diversity index over productive rearrangements. TCRdb took over this immuneACCESS table, retaining in-frame rearrangements with V and J assigned. Such tables are incomplete; in checked studies, under half of the missing clones stem from an unresolved V gene, and the remainder is unexplained. Clonal size and the V and J genes are those of that table, whereas D and trimming came from the DNA. Here the sample has about 50,000 clones; 88% occur a single time. Roughly 13% of the sample is in the top ten clones.

The paper's findings and limits, for the study overall: How much clinical and demographic metadata was included differed by source and by participant, and the metadata was provided uncurated.

The V end gives up 3 bases and the J end 9 bases, leaving 9 bases in the junction not matched to a gene. The cysteine opens and the phenylalanine closes a CDR3 of 16 amino acids. Only the CDR3 DNA is retained, 48 bases long and in frame from the first base. The germline V gene encodes CDR1 LGHNT and CDR2 FRNRAP. The specimen was peripheral blood. This receptor was obtained from a human donor with active COVID-19. The donor label of this sample is uncertain. The rearrangement joined TRBV12-5 to TRBJ1-6; TRBD1 fits 9 bases in the junction. The CDR3 protein: CASGFTSGQGVSPLHF. The DNA sequence is as follows: TGTGCTAGTGGTTTTACCTCGGGACAGGGCGTTTCACCCCTCCACTTT.